The 23 T cell receptor beta chains listed next were all sequenced from one sample in a study of PD-1 blockade in classical Hodgkin lymphoma. Time point noted: cycle 4 day 1 (C4D1), after six to seven weeks of nivolumab. The patients all showed relapse after autologous stem cell transplantation, while their brentuximab vedotin exposure varied. Clones were read by immunoSEQ multiplex PCR, and TCRdb kept only the in-frame ones, dropping some. The table includes 40,000 to 65,000 clones, around nine tenths detected once. Specimen: peripheral blood mononuclear cells (PBMCs), collected before the fourth cycle of nivolumab. The receptor source for this set is a human donor with classical Hodgkin lymphoma.

This clone has only a few counts. The chain carries TRBV11-2 and TRBJ2-7; weak D call: TRBD2 (6 bases). Germline V gene lookup returns CDR1 SGHAT and CDR2 FQNNGV. The V gene lost 5 bases and the J gene lost 0 bases, with 14 bases spanning the gap. This CDR3 region has 15 residues. The CDR3 DNA reads TGTGCCAGCAGCCCGGGGGACTGGAGCTCCTACGAGCAGTACTTC. Residues: CASSPGDWSSYEQYF.

This rearrangement joins TRBV7-9 to TRBJ2-3, with TRBD2 identical over 10 bases. Germline lookup yields CDR1 SEHNR and CDR2 FQNEAQ (reference sequence). The CDR3 totals 15 residues. Trimming cost V 3 bases and J 4 bases; bases outside gene matches: 4. CDR3 residues: CASSFLSGRADTQYF. CDR3 nucleotides: TGTGCCAGCAGCTTCCTAAGCGGGAGGGCAGATACGCAGTATTTT.

The genes are TRBV7-2 and TRBJ2-3; 10 bases line up with TRBD1. This CDR3 spans 17 amino acids. The germline CDR1 and CDR2 sequences are SGHTA and FQGNSA. V was pared by 2 bases and J by 11 bases, with 16 bases of the junction left unmatched. CDR3 DNA sequence: TGTGCCAGCAGCTTATTGACAGGGGGCCTCCTCAGTTCCCGGCAGTATTTT. Translating it yields CASSLLTGGLLSSRQYF.

The chain uses TRBV28 and TRBJ2-5; D call uncertain. This CDR3 is 14 amino acids long. V lost 2 bases to trimming and J lost 1 base, with 8 bases between them. The germline gives CDR1 MDHEN, CDR2 SYDVKM. The CDR3 loop is CASSLNSFQETQYF. The DNA of the CDR3 is TGTGCCAGCAGTTTAAATAGTTTCCAAGAGACCCAGTACTTC.

The chain uses TRBV19 and TRBJ2-3; maybe TRBD2 (6 bases). Trimming took off 6 bases at V and 1 base at J, with 14 bases between the two ends. The CDR3 consists of 15 residues. The V gene's germline CDR1 is LNHDA and CDR2 SQIVND (reference sequence). The chain's CDR3 is CASSLGASGTDTQYF. In DNA form, the CDR3 reads TGTGCCAGTAGCCTAGGGGCTAGCGGCACAGATACGCAGTATTTT. Variable domain in full (rest from reference TRBV19 and TRBJ2-3): DGGITQSPKYLFRKEGQNVTLSCEQNLNHDAMYWYRQDPGQGLRLIYYSQIVNDFQKGDIAEGYSVSREKKESFPLTVTSAQKNPTAFYLCASSLGASGTDTQYFGPGTRLTVL.

The V and J genes are TRBV7-9 and TRBJ1-1; possibly TRBD1 for D (5 bases). The V end lost 10 bases, the J end lost 4 bases, and 13 bases lay between the germline ends. Germline V lookup: CDR1 SEHNR, CDR2 FQNEAQ (reference sequence). This CDR3 region has 12 residues. Here the CDR3 reads CATRRGGTEAFF. CDR3 coding DNA: TGTGCCACCCGGCGCGGGGGCACTGAAGCTTTCTTT.

V usage is TRBV19 and J usage is TRBJ2-1, with 13 bases identical to TRBD2. The CDR3 sequence is 14 residues long. J was trimmed by 5 bases and V by 7 bases; bases with no gene match: 2. The germline V gene encodes CDR1 LNHDA and CDR2 SQIVND (reference sequence). The CDR3: CASTGTSGDNEQFF. Here the CDR3 DNA reads TGTGCCAGTACCGGGACTAGCGGGGACAATGAGCAGTTCTTC.

CDR3 sequence (DNA): TGCGCCAGCACCAGGGGGCAGGGGGATTTCGAGCAGTACTTC. Residues: CASTRGQGDFEQYF. V is TRBV5-1 and J is TRBJ2-7; 8 nucleotides match TRBD1. Germline CDR1 SGHRS, CDR2 YFSETQ. This CDR3 has 14 amino acids. V dropped 6 bases and J dropped 6; count of bases not matched to a gene: 11.

The rearrangement uses TRBV20-1 and TRBJ1-2; D uncertain. V lost 5 bases to trimming and J lost 6 bases, with 10 bases between them. The germline gives CDR1 DFQATT, CDR2 SNEGSKA (reference sequence). The CDR3 totals 11 residues. CDR3 in DNA: TGCAGTGCTGACTACAAGAATGGCTACACCTTC. Translation: CSADYKNGYTF.

The chain couples TRBV27 to TRBJ2-2, with D possibly called TRBD1 or TRBD2 (5 bases each). Germline CDR1 and CDR2: MNHEY and SMNVEV (reference sequence). There are 15 residues in the CDR3. Between the trimmed V and J ends, which lost 6 bases and 3 bases, there was a span of 14 bases. DNA of the CDR3: TGTGCCAGCAGAAATGCCGGGACCTACACCGGGGAGCTGTTTTTT. As protein: CASRNAGTYTGELFF.

The chain joins TRBV7-2 to TRBJ2-7; 9 positions match TRBD1. The V and J ends lost 3 bases and 4 bases, in that order; junction bases with no gene match: 7. Germline V gene lookup returns CDR1 SGHTA and CDR2 FQGNSA. This CDR3 has 15 residues. DNA of the CDR3: TGTGCCAGCAGCTTCGGGACAGGGAGATTATACGAGCAGTACTTC. Translated: CASSFGTGRLYEQYF.

The V call is TRBV7-9, the J call TRBJ2-5; D unresolved. Trimming took off 5 bases at V and 5 bases at J, with 12 bases between the two ends. The germline V gene has CDR1 SEHNR and CDR2 FQNEAQ (reference sequence). The CDR3 runs to 13 residues. As DNA, the CDR3 is TGTGCCAGCAGCCCCCCGGGTAGGGAGACCCAGTACTTC. Translation: CASSPPGRETQYF.

The chain combines TRBV19 with TRBJ2-5, with D possibly being TRBD1 (6 bases). Between the trimmed V and J ends, which lost 6 bases and 7 bases, there was a span of 18 bases. CDR3 length equals 14 residues. Germline CDR1 is LNHDA and CDR2 is SQIVND (reference sequence). In DNA form, the CDR3 reads TGTGCCAGTAGACCGGACAGTGAAGGGCGGACCCAGTACTTC. It specifies CASRPDSEGRTQYF.

The chain combines TRBV6-7 with TRBJ2-3; D possibly uses TRBD1 or TRBD2 (6 bases each). TRBV6-7 is an open reading frame whose function is uncertain. The V gene lost 0 bases and the J gene lost 0 bases, with 22 bases spanning the gap. The CDR3 consists of 20 residues. CDR3 coding DNA: TGTGCCAGCAGTTACTCGAAGTTTGTCGGTGGGGGGCTGAGCACAGATACGCAGTATTTT. The encoded protein is CASSYSKFVGGGLSTDTQYF.

The DNA for the CDR3 is TGTGCCAGCTCACCAAGGAATCCAGGAAGCTCCTACAATGAGCAGTTCTTC. Its protein product is CASSPRNPGSSYNEQFF. V gene TRBV18 combines with J gene TRBJ2-1; D call uncertain. Trimming left V 2 bases short and J 0 bases short, with 14 bases between. Germline values: CDR1 KGHSH, CDR2 LQKENI. The CDR3 consists of 17 residues.

The V gene is TRBV2, the J gene TRBJ2-1; 7 bases line up with TRBD2. The V and J ends lost 4 bases and 9 bases, in that order; junction bases with no gene match: 6. From germline, CDR1 is SNHLY and CDR2 FYNNEI. CDR3 size: 13 residues. The CDR3 loop reads CASSGTSSAEQFF. The DNA of the CDR3 is TGTGCCAGCAGTGGGACTAGTTCGGCTGAGCAGTTCTTC.

The genes are TRBV5-4 and TRBJ2-2; no clear D gene. This CDR3 comprises 13 residues. V lost 4 bases and J lost 6, with 10 bases in between. Germline-derived CDR1 and CDR2 are SGHNT and YYREEE (reference sequence). This chain's CDR3 is CASSPQPPGELFF. In nucleotides, the CDR3 is TGTGCCAGCAGCCCCCAGCCTCCCGGGGAGCTGTTTTTT.

The gene calls are TRBV5-6 and TRBJ1-2; D is perhaps TRBD1 (5 bases). Germline V gene data show CDR1 as SGHDT and CDR2 as YYEEEE. The CDR3 length is 15 residues. Deletions cut 3 bases from V and 2 bases from J, with 14 bases between. Here the CDR3 DNA reads TGTGCCAGCAGCTCGGTTGGGGGTGCAAACTATGGCTACACCTTC. Encoded protein: CASSSVGGANYGYTF.

The chain carries TRBV1 and TRBJ2-7; whether TRBD2, the table's D call, matches the DNA was not checked. TRBV1 is deemed a pseudogene. This CDR3 has 17 amino acids. CDR3 DNA: TGCACCAGCAGTTTCCCGGGACTAGTCAAATTTCCCTACGAGCAGTACTTC. As protein: CTSSFPGLVKFPYEQYF.

The chain links TRBV25-1 to TRBJ1-4; D possibly corresponds to TRBD1 (6 bases). Per germline, CDR1 MGHDK and CDR2 SYGVNS. V lost 2 bases to trimming and J lost 5 bases, with 12 bases between them. This CDR3 is built from 15 residues. CDR3 nucleotide sequence: TGTGCCAGCAGTGAAGGATTAACAGGGAATGAAAAACTGTTTTTT. Its translation: CASSEGLTGNEKLFF.

The rearrangement uses TRBV7-2 and TRBJ1-1, with D tentatively TRBD1 (5 bases). Germline V gene data show CDR1 as SGHTA and CDR2 as FQGNSA. The CDR3 is made up of 14 amino acids. V dropped 2 bases and J dropped 1 base, with 8 bases sitting between them. CDR3 coding DNA: TGTGCCAGCAGCTTACAGGGCGGGAACACTGAAGCTTTCTTT. Encoded protein: CASSLQGGNTEAFF.

The genes are TRBV2 and TRBJ2-5; possible D gene TRBD2, 5 bases. The germline gives CDR1 SNHLY, CDR2 FYNNEI. This CDR3 comprises 14 residues. V lost 5 bases and J 5 bases, leaving 15 bases between the germline ends. CDR3 nucleotide sequence: TGTGCCAGCAGTCTGGACGGCGGCGGGGAGACCCAGTACTTC. It encodes CASSLDGGGETQYF. Complete variable domain (other parts from reference TRBV2 and TRBJ2-5): EPEVTQTPSHQVTQMGQEVILRCVPISNHLYFYWYRQILGQKVEFLVSFYNNEISEKSEIFDDQFSVERPDGSNFTLKIRSTKLEDSAMYFCASSLDGGGETQYFGPGTRLLVL.

The chain uses TRBV6-1 and TRBJ2-7; D is unclear. Trimming took off 6 bases at V and 3 bases at J, with 6 bases between the two ends. Looked up from germline, CDR1 is MNHNS and CDR2 is SASEGT. This CDR3 spans 11 amino acids. The CDR3 is CASRNIYEQYF. The CDR3 nucleotides are TGTGCCAGCAGAAACATCTACGAGCAGTACTTC.